Listed below are T cell receptor beta chains from one sample, sequenced in a study of human versus mouse CDR3 diversity and MHC coevolution. Here immunoSEQ multiplex PCR was the method, and the copy in TCRdb shows in-frame clones only, minus some. This sample yields around 77,000 clones, of which roughly 92% are seen a single time; around 0.15% belongs to the top ten. Sequenced sample: naive CD4+ T cells from blood. Receptors originate from a person aged 25 to 75 in good health. The CDR3 runs from the conserved cysteine through the conserved F or W. D genes are given only for firm matches. Some rows mark clone size as missing; the rest say once, few, many or name a class of expanded clone.

size: NA
V: TRBV18
D: NA
J: TRBJ2-7
DNA: TGTGCCAGCTCACCACGCGGGACTCCCTACGAGCAGTACTTC
CDR3: CASSPRGTPYEQYF

size: once
V: TRBV6-5
D: TRBD1
J: TRBJ2-7
DNA: TGTGCCAGCAGGCCGACAGGGGTCTACGAGCAGTACTTC
CDR3: CASRPTGVYEQYF

size: NA
V: TRBV19
D: NA
J: TRBJ1-1
DNA: TGTGCCAGTAGTATGACGGGGGGATTTCGGAACACTGAAGCTTTCTTT
CDR3: CASSMTGGFRNTEAFF

size: NA
V: TRBV30
D: NA
J: TRBJ1-5
DNA: TGTGCCTGGAGTGTAGCCGGGGGAAGCAATCAGCCCCAGCATTTT
CDR3: CAWSVAGGSNQPQHF

size: NA
V: TRBV14
D: TRBD1
J: TRBJ1-2
DNA: TGTGCCAGCAGCCGCCGGACAGGGGACGACTATGGCTACACCTTC
CDR3: CASSRRTGDDYGYTF

size: NA
V: TRBV11-2
D: TRBD2
J: TRBJ2-7
DNA: TGTGCCAGCAGCTTAGTAGCGACTAGCGGGCTTTCCTACGAGCAGTACTTC
CDR3: CASSLVATSGLSYEQYF

size: NA
V: TRBV23-1
D: NA
J: TRBJ2-2
DNA: TGCGCCAGCAGTCAACCGACATCGTTCGAGACCGGGGAGCTGTTTTTT
CDR3: CASSQPTSFETGELFF

size: NA
V: TRBV14
D: NA
J: TRBJ1-6
DNA: TGTGCCAGCAGCCAAGAAACCCGCAGGGGCGTAAGATCACCCCTCCACTTT
CDR3: CASSQETRRGVRSPLHF

size: NA
V: TRBV30
D: TRBD1
J: TRBJ2-1
DNA: TGTGCCTGGAGTTCCGGGACAGGGAACAATGAGCAGTTCTTC
CDR3: CAWSSGTGNNEQFF

size: NA
V: TRBV2
D: NA
J: TRBJ1-4
DNA: TGTGCCAGCACCCAGGGATTGCGTGAAAAACTGTTTTTT
CDR3: CASTQGLREKLFF

size: NA
V: TRBV29-1
D: NA
J: TRBJ1-1
DNA: TGCAGCGTTGAACCAGGAAACACTGAAGCTTTCTTT
CDR3: CSVEPGNTEAFF

size: NA
V: TRBV2
D: NA
J: TRBJ2-7
DNA: TGTGCCAGCAGTGACGTGACAGGCTTAGCCTACGAGCAGTACTTC
CDR3: CASSDVTGLAYEQYF

size: NA
V: TRBV7-8
D: TRBD1
J: TRBJ2-3
DNA: TGTGCCAGCAGCCCAAACGGCTACAGGGGGATCGCAGATACGCAGTATTTT
CDR3: CASSPNGYRGIADTQYF

size: few
V: TRBV28
D: NA
J: TRBJ1-1
DNA: TGTGCCAGCAGTTTATTGTCAGAGAACACTGAAGCTTTCTTT
CDR3: CASSLLSENTEAFF

size: NA
V: TRBV27
D: TRBD1
J: TRBJ2-7
DNA: TGTGCCAGCAGTTTAGGCCTAGCGACAGGGGGCCTTTTCGAGCAGTACTTC
CDR3: CASSLGLATGGLFEQYF

size: NA
V: TRBV5-1
D: NA
J: TRBJ1-4
DNA: TGCGCCAGCAGCTTGGCAGGGCTGAGTGAAAAACTGTTTTTT
CDR3: CASSLAGLSEKLFF

size: once
V: TRBV19
D: TRBD2
J: TRBJ2-3
DNA: TGTGCCAGTAGCCCTATTTCGCGGGGGGCTTTCACAGATACGCAGTATTTT
CDR3: CASSPISRGAFTDTQYF

size: NA
V: TRBV5-1
D: TRBD1
J: TRBJ2-1
DNA: TGCGCCAGCAGCTTGGATGGACCAGGGGGCGAGCAGTTCTTC
CDR3: CASSLDGPGGEQFF

size: NA
V: TRBV9
D: NA
J: TRBJ1-2
DNA: TGTGCCAGCAGCCCCCGGGGGTGGGCGGCGGATGGCTACACCTTC
CDR3: CASSPRGWAADGYTF

size: NA
V: TRBV30
D: NA
J: TRBJ1-1
DNA: TGTGCCTGGACAGGGAAATCTTTGAACACTGAAGCTTTCTTT
CDR3: CAWTGKSLNTEAFF

size: NA
V: TRBV5-5
D: TRBD1
J: TRBJ1-2
DNA: TGTGCCAGCAGCTTGCGGACAGGGGACCACTATGGCTACACCTTC
CDR3: CASSLRTGDHYGYTF

size: NA
V: TRBV10-3
D: TRBD1
J: TRBJ1-1
DNA: TGTGCCATCAGTCGGACAGGGGCGAACACTGAAGCTTTCTTT
CDR3: CAISRTGANTEAFF

size: NA
V: TRBV6-5
D: NA
J: TRBJ1-2
DNA: TGTGCCAGCAGCCGTCTGGGGACATTTAACTATGGCTACACCTTC
CDR3: CASSRLGTFNYGYTF

size: NA
V: TRBV18
D: NA
J: TRBJ2-5
DNA: TGTGCCAGCTCACCTCGACTGGAAGAGACCCAGTACTTC
CDR3: CASSPRLEETQYF

size: NA
V: TRBV18
D: TRBD2
J: TRBJ2-3
DNA: TGTGCCAGCTCACCACTGGGGACTACTAGCACAGATACGCAGTATTTT
CDR3: CASSPLGTTSTDTQYF

size: NA
V: TRBV6-1
D: NA
J: TRBJ2-3
DNA: TGTGCCAGCAGTGAAGGCCGGGATACGCAGTATTTT
CDR3: CASSEGRDTQYF

size: NA
V: TRBV2
D: NA
J: TRBJ2-7
DNA: TGTGCCAAACTACAGGGCTACGAGCAGTACTTC
CDR3: CAKLQGYEQYF

size: NA
V: TRBV5-1
D: NA
J: TRBJ2-7
DNA: TGCGCCAGCAGCTCTAATTACGAGCAGTACTTC
CDR3: CASSSNYEQYF

size: NA
V: TRBV18
D: NA
J: TRBJ1-1
DNA: TGTGCCAGCTCAGTAGCAAAGGGACTTCTTAATGAAGCTTTCTTT
CDR3: CASSVAKGLLNEAFF

size: NA
V: TRBV5-4
D: NA
J: TRBJ2-5
DNA: TGTGCCAGCAGCTTGGCCGCGCAAGAGACCCAGTACTTC
CDR3: CASSLAAQETQYF

size: NA
V: TRBV20-1
D: NA
J: TRBJ2-7
DNA: TGCAGTGCTAACAGGGCCGAGCAGTACTTC
CDR3: CSANRAEQYF

size: NA
V: TRBV28
D: TRBD1
J: TRBJ2-7
DNA: TGTGCCAGCAGCCTAGACGGGACAGGGACCTACGAGCAGTACTTC
CDR3: CASSLDGTGTYEQYF

size: NA
V: TRBV9
D: NA
J: TRBJ2-1
DNA: TGTGCCAGCACGGTAACTACGGGCTCCTACAATGAGCAGTTCTTC
CDR3: CASTVTTGSYNEQFF

size: NA
V: TRBV28
D: NA
J: TRBJ2-5
DNA: TGTGCCAGCAGTTTACCGGGACAACAAGAGACCCAGTACTTC
CDR3: CASSLPGQQETQYF

size: NA
V: TRBV21-1
D: NA
J: TRBJ1-5
DNA: TGTGCCAGCAGCAAACCGCCAGGGCCTAGCAATCAGCCCCAGCATTTT
CDR3: CASSKPPGPSNQPQHF

size: NA
V: TRBV30
D: NA
J: TRBJ2-7
DNA: TGTGCCTGGAGTGCGCCGACCGGGTACGAGCAGTACTTC
CDR3: CAWSAPTGYEQYF

size: NA
V: TRBV28
D: TRBD2
J: TRBJ2-7
DNA: TGTGCCAGCAGTACAAGCGGGGGGGCGATCTACGAGCAGTACTTC
CDR3: CASSTSGGAIYEQYF

size: NA
V: TRBV25-1
D: NA
J: TRBJ1-4
DNA: TGTGCCAGCAGAATTACAGGGAATTGTCGGGAAAAACTGTTTTTT
CDR3: CASRITGNCREKLFF

size: NA
V: TRBV30
D: TRBD1
J: TRBJ2-7
DNA: TGTGCCTGGAGAGGACAGGGAAGCTCCTACGAGCAGTACTTC
CDR3: CAWRGQGSSYEQYF

size: once
V: TRBV28
D: NA
J: TRBJ2-1
DNA: TGTGCCAGCGGACGGCCGAGTGCGGGAAATGAGCAGTTCTTC
CDR3: CASGRPSAGNEQFF

size: NA
V: TRBV19
D: NA
J: TRBJ2-6
DNA: TGTGCCAGTAGTATAGATCGGAGCTCTGGGGCCAACGTCCTGACTTTC
CDR3: CASSIDRSSGANVLTF

size: once
V: TRBV25-1
D: TRBD1
J: TRBJ2-3
DNA: TGTGCCAGCAGCGTAGGGACAGGGAGCACAGATACGCAGTATTTT
CDR3: CASSVGTGSTDTQYF

size: NA
V: TRBV5-1
D: NA
J: TRBJ1-1
DNA: TGCGCCAGCAGCTTGTCTGTAGGACAGCAAAACACTGAAGCTTTCTTT
CDR3: CASSLSVGQQNTEAFF

size: NA
V: TRBV7-9
D: TRBD2
J: TRBJ2-1
DNA: TGTGCCAGCAGCGCATTTACTAGCGGGTATTACAATGAGCAGTTCTTC
CDR3: CASSAFTSGYYNEQFF

size: NA
V: TRBV5-1
D: NA
J: TRBJ2-3
DNA: TGCGCCAGCAATGGCCGGGAGTTAGGCACAGATACGCAGTATTTT
CDR3: CASNGRELGTDTQYF